These 25 T cell receptor beta chains came from one sample sequenced in a study of CD8+CD57+ T cells in acquired aplastic anemia. Genomic DNA, serving as template, underwent TCR beta VDJ and CDR3 profiling. A single record per CDR3 protein comes from TCRdb applying MiXCR to the reads. The sample contains some 170,000 distinct CDR3 sequences, around half of which appear only once. Sequenced patients had shown CD8+CD57+ cell expansion by flow cytometry. The material sequenced was sorted CD4+, CD8+, or CD8+CD57+ T cells (not recorded which) from PBMCs. The receptors shown here come from a human donor with aplastic anemia.

This clonotype was detected only a few times. This chain connects TRBV7-2 to TRBJ2-7; no clear D. V was trimmed by 3 bases and J by 2 bases, leaving 8 bases between them. The CDR3 is 13 amino acids. The germline V gene encodes CDR1 SGHTA and CDR2 FQGNSA. The CDR3 is CASSFNSPYEQYF. CDR3 in DNA: TGTGCCAGCAGCTTCAACTCCCCCTACGAGCAGTACTTC.

This clonotype was counted between two and nine times. The chain joins TRBV15 to TRBJ2-2; either TRBD1 or TRBD2 may fit D (5 bases each). Trimming took off 4 bases at V and 8 bases at J, with 17 bases between the two ends. The CDR3 length is 15 residues. Germline V gene data show CDR1 as LNHNV and CDR2 as YYDKDF (reference sequence). The CDR3 nucleotides read TGTGCCACCAGCACGTATGGGGGTTCTTCTGGGGAGCTGTTTTTT. Its translation is CATSTYGGSSGELFF. The full variable domain, completed using reference TRBV15 and TRBJ2-2, is DAMVIQNPRYQVTQFGKPVTLSCSQTLNHNVMYWYQQKSSQAPKLLFHYYDKDFNNEADTPDNFQSRRPNTSFCFLDIRSPGLGDTAMYLCATSTYGGSSGELFFGEGSRLTVL.

This clonotype appeared many times. The gene calls are TRBV11-2 and TRBJ2-7; D possibly matches TRBD1 or TRBD2 (5 bases each). V was shortened by 0 bases and J by 3 bases, with 9 bases between the two germline ends. Germline CDR1 and CDR2: SGHAT and FQNNGV. This CDR3 is built from 14 residues. CDR3 bases: TGTGCCAGCAGCTTAGATCCGGGGCTCTACGAGCAGTACTTC. Its protein product is CASSLDPGLYEQYF.

This clonotype was seen many times. The rearrangement uses TRBV29-1 and TRBJ1-2, with D uncertain. The CDR3 length is 12 residues. Germline CDR1 and CDR2: SQVTM and ANQGSEA. V was clipped by 4 bases and J by 3 bases, with 9 bases between them. The CDR3 DNA reads as TGCAGCGTTGTTAGTCATGACTATGGCTACACCTTC. Its translation is CSVVSHDYGYTF.

The gene calls are TRBV7-2 and TRBJ2-7, with TRBD2 as a possible D gene (6 bases). Germline V CDR1 and CDR2: SGHTA, FQGNSA. V lost 0 bases, J lost 4 bases, and 13 bases lay in between. This CDR3 comprises 15 residues. The CDR3 DNA is TGTGCCAGCAGCTTAGCTAGGCGGGGAGGATACGAGCAGTACTTC. As protein: CASSLARRGGYEQYF. Full variable domain (outside the CDR3, taken from reference TRBV7-2 and TRBJ2-7): GAGVSQSPSNKVTEKGKDVELRCDPISGHTALYWYRQSLGQGLEFLIYFQGNSAPDKSGLPSDRFSAERTGGSVSTLTIQRTQQEDSAVYLCASSLARRGGYEQYFGPGTRLTVT.

This clonotype was recorded only once. V is TRBV10-3 and J is TRBJ2-3; 14 nucleotides align to TRBD2. V gave up 7 bases and J gave up 2 bases; unmatched junction bases: 2. Germline V lookup: CDR1 ENHRY, CDR2 SYGVKD. This CDR3 comprises 15 residues. Here the CDR3 DNA reads TGTGCCATCACGGGACTAGCGGGGGACACAGATACGCAGTATTTT. It specifies CAITGLAGDTDTQYF.

The genes are TRBV25-1 and TRBJ2-7, with D hard to call. Germline CDR1 MGHDK, CDR2 SYGVNS. The CDR3 has 17 amino acids. With 0 bases removed from V and 1 base from J, the gap between germline ends came to 16 bases. CDR3 loop: CASSEYLGGSRSYEQYF. The CDR3 nucleotides are TGTGCCAGCAGTGAATATCTGGGCGGATCACGTTCCTACGAGCAGTACTTC.

This chain joins TRBV12-3 or TRBV12-4 and TRBJ1-3; TRBD1 is a possible D gene (5 bases). This CDR3 has 15 amino acids. V was clipped by 7 bases and J by 4 bases, with 17 bases between them. Here the CDR3 DNA reads TGTGCCAGCACCGAGTCCAGGGTGAGGGGAAACACCATATATTTT. Its protein is CASTESRVRGNTIYF.

V is TRBV24-1 and J is TRBJ2-2; 8 bases line up with TRBD1. The V segment lost 4 bases and the J segment 0 bases; nucleotides outside the gene matches: 3. The CDR3 totals 16 residues. The germline CDR1 and CDR2 sequences are KGHDR and SFDVKD. CDR3 sequence (DNA): TGTGCCACCAGTGAGGCAGGGGGCGCGAACACCGGGGAGCTGTTTTTT. Its protein is CATSEAGGANTGELFF.

The chain uses TRBV20-1 and TRBJ1-3; D gene unclear. Trimming removed 3 bases from V and 3 bases from J, with 15 bases in between. Germline V gene sequence: CDR1 DFQATT, CDR2 SNEGSKA (reference sequence). The CDR3 spans 15 residues. The DNA of the CDR3 is TGCAGTGCTAGCCCCCTGACTGCTTATGGAAACACCATATATTTT. It encodes CSASPLTAYGNTIYF.

This chain's CDR3 is CSVVLHLLAGRDTQYF. DNA for the CDR3: TGCAGCGTTGTCCTCCATCTTTTAGCGGGGAGGGATACGCAGTATTTT. V and J are TRBV29-1 and TRBJ2-3, with TRBD2 identical over 8 bases. CDR1 and CDR2 from the germline V gene are SQVTM and ANQGSEA. The V gene end was trimmed by 4 bases and the J gene end by 6 bases; junction bases not matched to a gene: 15. The CDR3 contains 16 residues.

The table lists this clonotype with a few counts. The chain combines TRBV24-1 with TRBJ2-3; weak D call: TRBD1 (6 bases). Trimming stripped 4 bases from V and 4 bases from J, with 8 bases between. The CDR3 has 13 amino acids. Germline CDR1 reads KGHDR; CDR2 reads SFDVKD. As DNA, the CDR3 is TGTGCCACCAGTGAAGGGGGTTCAGATACGCAGTATTTT. It translates to CATSEGGSDTQYF.

This chain links TRBV24-1 with TRBJ2-7, with TRBD2 identical over 15 bases. Germline V gene data show CDR1 as KGHDR and CDR2 as SFDVKD. The trim removed 5 bases at V and 4 bases at J, leaving 5 bases unmatched. This CDR3 comprises 16 residues. The DNA for the CDR3 is TGTGCCACCAGTGCATCTGGGACTAGCGGGAGGTACGAGCAGTACTTC. The encoded protein is CATSASGTSGRYEQYF.

The chain combines TRBV3-1 with TRBJ1-5; TRBD1 agrees at 8 bases. Germline-derived CDR1 and CDR2 are LGHDT and YNNKEL (reference sequence). The CDR3 has 14 residues. V dropped 4 bases and J dropped 3; count of bases not matched to a gene: 2. CDR3 DNA: TGTGCCAGCAGCCTGACAGGGGACAATCAGCCCCAGCATTTT. Amino acids: CASSLTGDNQPQHF.

In its sample, this clonotype was seen once. The chain uses TRBV5-5 and TRBJ1-1; 7 nucleotides line up with TRBD1. CDR1 is SGHKS, CDR2 YYEKEE, per germline (reference sequence). V dropped 5 bases and J dropped 11; count of bases not matched to a gene: 12. This CDR3 has 13 residues. In DNA, the CDR3 is TGTGCCAGCAGTTCCGCCGGGACAGTGTTTGCTTTCTTT. Protein sequence: CASSSAGTVFAFF.

Ten or more counts support this clonotype. The V gene is TRBV7-9, the J gene TRBJ1-4; D perhaps matches TRBD1 (5 bases). Trimming shortened V by 5 bases and J by 7 bases, and 17 bases separated the two germline ends. Germline assignment: CDR1 SEHNR and CDR2 FQNEAQ (reference sequence). This CDR3 is 15 amino acids long. The CDR3 nucleotides are TGTGCCAGCAGCCGGACTCAGGGACTGGTTGAAAAACTGTTTTTT. Its protein is CASSRTQGLVEKLFF. The full variable domain, rest sourced from reference TRBV7-9 and TRBJ1-4, is DTGVSQNPRHKITKRGQNVTFRCDPISEHNRLYWYRQTLGQGPEFLTYFQNEAQLEKSRLLSDRFSAERPKGSFSTLEIQRTEQGDSAMYLCASSRTQGLVEKLFFGSGTQLSVL.

This clonotype was detected ten times or more. The chain joins TRBV2 to TRBJ1-1; D is ambiguous. CDR1 and CDR2 from the germline V gene are SNHLY and FYNNEI. V lost 1 base, J lost 1 base, and 10 bases lay in between. CDR3 length: 15 residues. CDR3 sequence: CASSEGTSANTEAFF. The CDR3 bases are TGTGCCAGCAGTGAAGGAACCTCCGCGAACACTGAAGCTTTCTTT.

This clonotype was counted many times. The chain carries TRBV7-2 and TRBJ2-7; no definite D call. The CDR3 contains 16 residues. Trimming took off 1 base at V and 1 base at J, with 14 bases between the two ends. Germline assignment: CDR1 SGHTA and CDR2 FQGNSA. The DNA for the CDR3 is TGTGCCAGCAGCTTAGAGTTGGCACCCCTTTCCTACGAGCAGTACTTC. It translates to CASSLELAPLSYEQYF.

This chain uses TRBV10-3 with TRBJ2-7; tentatively, D is TRBD1 (5 bases). Germline V lookup: CDR1 ENHRY, CDR2 SYGVKD. The CDR3 covers 12 residues. The CDR3 spells CVTRSGLHEQYF. Written as DNA, the CDR3 is TGTGTTACGCGGTCAGGGTTGCACGAGCAGTACTTC.

The chain is built from TRBV7-2 and TRBJ2-7, with a tentative D call TRBD2 (6 bases). Trimming took off 1 base at V and 4 bases at J, with 8 bases between the two ends. The CDR3 is 13 amino acids. Germline CDR1 and CDR2: SGHTA and FQGNSA. CDR3 DNA sequence: TGTGCCAGCAGCTTAGGGGAGGCATACGAGCAGTACTTC. Encoded protein: CASSLGEAYEQYF.

V and J are TRBV12-5 and TRBJ2-5, with D perhaps matching TRBD2 (7 bases). The V gene lost 1 base and the J gene lost 1 base, with 16 bases spanning the gap. Germline V gene lookup returns CDR1 LGHNT and CDR2 FRNRAP. The CDR3 loop spans 17 amino acids. Here the CDR3 DNA reads TGTGCTAGTGGTTTGGGTCTAGGGGGGGGTGGCCAAGAGACCCAGTACTTC. The encoded protein is CASGLGLGGGGQETQYF.

This clonotype appeared many times. The rearrangement uses TRBV5-1 and TRBJ2-2; no clear D gene. V was pared by 0 bases and J by 8 bases, with 11 bases between. CDR3 length: 14 amino acids. Germline V gene lookup returns CDR1 SGHRS and CDR2 YFSETQ. Here the CDR3 DNA reads TGCGCCAGCAGCTTGGCCCAGGTCGAGGGGGAGCTGTTTTTT. Translation: CASSLAQVEGELFF.

There are many counts of this clonotype. The rearrangement uses TRBV20-1 and TRBJ1-6, with 9 bases identical to TRBD1. V trimming: 6 bases; J trimming: 10 bases; junction bases outside the gene matches: 13. CDR3 size: 15 residues. Germline V gives CDR1 DFQATT, CDR2 SNEGSKA (reference sequence). In DNA form, the CDR3 reads TGCAGTGCCAGACCGGGGACAGGGTCGGGATCACCCCTCCACTTT. The encoded protein is CSARPGTGSGSPLHF.

This sequence joins TRBV10-3 and TRBJ1-1; D may be TRBD1 (5 bases). This CDR3 region has 15 residues. CDR1 and CDR2 (germline): ENHRY, SYGVKD. V was pared by 4 bases and J by 1 base, with 13 bases between. The CDR3 is CAISAQGIGNTEAFF. CDR3 nucleotide sequence: TGTGCCATCAGTGCCCAGGGAATAGGGAACACTGAAGCTTTCTTT.

In its sample, this clonotype was seen many times. The V gene is TRBV5-1, the J gene TRBJ2-5; TRBD2 agrees at 8 bases. The V segment lost 4 bases and the J segment 2 bases; nucleotides outside the gene matches: 4. The CDR3 length is 14 residues. CDR1 and CDR2 (germline): SGHRS, YFSETQ. CDR3 nucleotides: TGCGCCAGCAGCCCTACTAGCGGACAAGAGACCCAGTACTTC. Translation gives CASSPTSGQETQYF.